This entry is about one T cell receptor (beta chain). Its antigen remains unidentified. The sample comes from a study of T cell responses to AZD1222 COVID-19 vaccine. Germline V CDR1 and CDR2: MDHEN, SYDVKM. The CDR3 extends over 13 amino acids. Trimming cost V 5 bases and J 8 bases, with 12 bases left between them. Study outcomes and limitations: Among spike-specific TCRs, nearly half reportedly target unmutated variant regions. No repertoire was sampled before or during the peak T cell response, only after it. It should be noted that donors were predominantly white British and more often female, and clonal diversity was possibly underestimated. A rise in Spike-specific TCR breadth and depth followed two AZD1222 doses.

TCRdb keeps only in-frame clones here, not all; method: immunoSEQ multiplex PCR. The profile covers about 100,000 clones, with 70% to 90% appearing a single time and over 4% taken by the ten largest. The TCR was taken from an adult in good health. The V and J genes are TRBV28 and TRBJ1-4; D possibly corresponds to TRBD1 (6 bases). The source material was peripheral blood, sampled on day 0 of MenACWY control vaccination. The chain's CDR3 is CASSRWTEEKLFF. The CDR3, as DNA: TGTGCCAGCAGTAGGTGGACAGAGGAAAAACTGTTTTTT. Looking up the rest from reference TRBV28 and TRBJ1-4 gives the full variable domain: DVKVTQSSRYLVKRTGEKVFLECVQDMDHENMFWYRQDPGLGLRLIYFSYDVKMKEKGDIPEGYSVSREKKERFSLILESASTNQTSMYLCASSRWTEEKLFFGSGTQLSVL.